The 3 T cell receptor beta chains listed next were all sequenced from one sample in a study of blood T cell repertoires in COVID-19. Assay: immunoSEQ multiplex PCR; the TCRdb copy retains only in-frame clones and omits some. In the table there are 100,000 to 150,000 clones, approximately 86% of which are singletons. What was sequenced was peripheral blood. These receptor sequences come from a woman in her seventies with COVID-19, enrolled during active disease.

A single count supports this clone. The chain carries TRBV28 and TRBJ1-6; D is undetermined. Trimming took off 6 bases at V and 0 bases at J, with 6 bases between the two ends. The CDR3 is 14 amino acids. Per the germline V gene, CDR1 is MDHEN and CDR2 is SYDVKM. The CDR3 coding sequence is TGTGCCAGCAGCCAATTCTCCTATAATTCACCCCTCCACTTT. Protein product: CASSQFSYNSPLHF.

This clone was seen a single time. V gene TRBV7-8 combines with J gene TRBJ2-7, with 8 bases aligning to TRBD1. The germline CDR1 and CDR2 sequences are SGHVS and FQNEAQ. This CDR3 is built from 16 residues. V was clipped by 0 bases and J by 1 base; unmatched bases: 5. The chain's CDR3 is CASSLAEQGGSYEQYF. In DNA, the CDR3 is TGTGCCAGCAGCTTAGCGGAACAGGGGGGTTCCTACGAGCAGTACTTC.

V gene TRBV5-5 combines with J gene TRBJ1-5; 7 bases match TRBD1. There are 15 residues in the CDR3. Per germline, CDR1 SGHKS and CDR2 YYEKEE (reference sequence). The V segment lost 3 bases and the J segment 3 bases; nucleotides outside the gene matches: 6. This CDR3 reads CASSWDSSFNQPQHF. In DNA, the CDR3 is TGTGCCAGCAGCTGGGACAGCTCGTTCAATCAGCCCCAGCATTTT.